This is a list of T cell receptor beta chains from one sample in a study of tumor-infiltrating lymphocytes in primary liver carcinoma. TCRdb reprocessed the multiplex PCR reads with MiXCR, giving one entry per CDR3 protein. The sample includes about 78,000 distinct CDR3 sequences, 60% to 80% of them seen just once. Material: liver tumor tissue from sampling region 4. The receptors derive from a woman in her sixties with primary liver carcinoma and hepatitis B virus infection. Each CDR3 is given with its conserved first and last residue.

CDR3	J	V
CVSSQSKTGETFF	TRBJ1-1	TRBV12-3/TRBV12-4
CAERRVVPYTQYF	TRBJ2-3	TRBV6-2/TRBV6-3
CAWSVRHLQETQYF	TRBJ2-5	TRBV30
CASSLVAGSYEQHF	TRBJ2-7	TRBV12-3/TRBV12-4
CASSAFSRSYEQYF	TRBJ2-7	TRBV28
CASSLGSGRGTVSTEAFF	TRBJ1-1	TRBV11-3
CASSSNSLDNEQFF	TRBJ2-1	TRBV5-1
CASTKQLAGGPVNEQFF	TRBJ2-1	TRBV19
CSVEGISRTGELFF	TRBJ2-2	TRBV29-1
CASLRGGYNEQFF	TRBJ2-1	TRBV12-3/TRBV12-4
CSTTRGRGGNEQSF	TRBJ2-1	TRBV29-1
CAGSYRDREWSPFHF	TRBJ1-6	TRBV11-2
CASSQDRAGWMGEQFF	TRBJ2-1	TRBV4-2
CAISVEGGVYEQYF	TRBJ2-7	TRBV6-1
CDSTRTGGKNIQYF	TRBJ2-4	TRBV12-3/TRBV12-4
CASSQLGRRSRPDTQYF	TRBJ2-3	TRBV4-2
CASSLGGAGNQPQHF	TRBJ1-5	TRBV28
CASSNHYTGEQYF	TRBJ2-7	TRBV28
CASSPRGNGNNEEFF	TRBJ2-1	TRBV11-3
CATSDLRMRDELYEQYF	TRBJ2-7	TRBV24-1
CASRRRTGENTEAFF	TRBJ1-1	TRBV28
CAWSVTGDWGEQCF	TRBJ2-1	TRBV30
CASSLRTGWTDTRYF	TRBJ2-3	TRBV28
CTSSLPGSWDNDQFF	TRBJ2-1	TRBV11-2
CASRPSGGIDAQYF	TRBJ2-3	TRBV12-3/TRBV12-4
CASSWRLAGGPGVEQFF	TRBJ2-1	TRBV11-2
CSVGKTSMRTDTQYF	TRBJ2-3	TRBV29-1
CASSSETSGFSDGAGETQYF	TRBJ2-5	TRBV7-2
CASSPTSGYYEQYF	TRBJ2-7	TRBV5-6
CASSLGHTVAFF	TRBJ1-1	TRBV28
CASSNTGELFF	TRBJ2-2	TRBV19
CASSSSGTGYQETQYF	TRBJ2-5	TRBV11-1
CASSGRLAGGAGDEQFF	TRBJ2-1	TRBV11-2
CASSPWGTTNYGYTF	TRBJ1-2	TRBV18
CAGSFYGDTVQYF	TRBJ2-7	TRBV12-3/TRBV12-4
CASSTLRDRWYNEQFF	TRBJ2-1	TRBV28
CGCSAGGYNGQFF	TRBJ2-1	TRBV11-3
CASSLVQGSKGYGYTF	TRBJ1-2	TRBV11-2
CASSLGQDSETFF	TRBJ1-1	TRBV7-8
CSARGPPVTGVGNQPQRF	TRBJ1-5	TRBV20-1
CASSPGTTGVGEQFF	TRBJ2-1	TRBV5-1
CASRRGANYGYTF	TRBJ1-2	TRBV28
CARRATLAGYSYEQYF	TRBJ2-7	TRBV6-5
CASSYSASRGSYNGQFF	TRBJ2-1	TRBV6-5
CASSYRTTSSYNEELF	TRBJ2-1	TRBV6-5
CAWSEGSQRWPQHF	TRBJ1-5	TRBV30
CASSRTSGRKFDEQFF	TRBJ2-1	TRBV7-8
CGSRGGVSTDTQYF	TRBJ2-3	TRBV28